This section outlines one T cell receptor beta chain sequence together with its context. Its specificity is not known. The V gene end was trimmed by 1 base and the J gene end by 3 bases; junction bases not matched to a gene: 6. Germline CDR1 reads MGHRA; CDR2 reads YSYEKL. The CDR3 totals 16 residues. Use of 60 Vbeta and 13 Jbeta primers characterized the PCR. Only in-frame clones appear in the TCRdb table, and some are missing; sequencing was by immunoSEQ multiplex PCR. The repertoire holds 170,000 or so clones, with over 70% as singletons. These data belong to a study of cytomegalovirus exposure and HLA in healthy donors. Findings and limits, study-wide: Researchers reported in a later analysis that a missense DCLRE1C variant was tied to TCR beta V- and J-gene trimming. Later, an analysis found that common viral pathogens appeared to be linked with several of the most significant clusters. In vitro testing confirmed a few CMV-associated chains as specific for CMV antigens.

The sequencing input was PBMCs. V and J are TRBV4-1 and TRBJ2-3; 8 positions match TRBD2. The TCR comes from a woman aged 25-40 years in good health and CMV-seronegative. CDR3 DNA sequence: TGCGCCAGCAGCCAAGTTCGGGGGGGCGCAACAGATACGCAGTATTTT. Translation gives CASSQVRGGATDTQYF.